This TCR beta chain was retrieved from a study of shared clonotypes between healthy human individuals. Findings and caveats of the study: In contrast to clonotypes shared by all four donors, non-shared clonotypes had lower generation probabilities.

Cells designated naive CD8 were CD45RO-negative and were positively selected for CCR7, with terminally differentiated effector memory CD45RA+ cells excluded. Execution of the assay was at deep level. The repertoire was sequenced with immunoSEQ multiplex PCR; TCRdb's copy has only in-frame clones and lacks some. This table holds some 2,000,000 clones, about 95% found once. With regard to this clone: Its antigen is unknown.

From germline, CDR1 is SGHTS and CDR2 YDEGEE. V gave up 4 bases and J gave up 5 bases; unmatched junction bases: 3. This CDR3 region has 14 residues. Sequencing was done on a sample of naive CD8+ T cells sorted from blood. V is TRBV5-8 and J is TRBJ2-2, with 9 positions matching TRBD1. The TCR sequence derives from a man in his late teens or twenties in good health. The CDR3 sequence is CASSQTGGTGELFF. The CDR3, as DNA: TGTGCCAGCAGCCAGACAGGGGGAACCGGGGAGCTGTTTTTT.